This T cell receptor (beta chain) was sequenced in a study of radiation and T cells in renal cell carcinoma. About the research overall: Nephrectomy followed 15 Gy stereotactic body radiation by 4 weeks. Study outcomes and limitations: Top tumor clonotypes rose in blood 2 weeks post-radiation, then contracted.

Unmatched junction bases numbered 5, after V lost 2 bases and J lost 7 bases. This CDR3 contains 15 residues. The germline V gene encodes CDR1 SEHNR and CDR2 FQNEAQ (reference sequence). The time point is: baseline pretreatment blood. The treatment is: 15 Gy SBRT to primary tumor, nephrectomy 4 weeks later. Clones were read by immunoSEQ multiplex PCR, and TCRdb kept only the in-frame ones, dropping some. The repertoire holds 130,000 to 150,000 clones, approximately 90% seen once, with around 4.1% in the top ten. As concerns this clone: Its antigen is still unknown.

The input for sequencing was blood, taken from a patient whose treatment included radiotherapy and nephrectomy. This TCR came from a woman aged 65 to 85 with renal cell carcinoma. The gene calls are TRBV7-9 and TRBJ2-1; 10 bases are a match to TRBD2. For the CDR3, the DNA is TGTGCCAGCAGCTTAAGAGCGGGGGGGCAAAATGAGCAGTTCTTC. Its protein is CASSLRAGGQNEQFF.